Each of the 26 T cell receptor beta chains below was sequenced from the same sample in a study of blood T cells in healthy people across ages. The use of a sample-barcoded 5' primer and a J-beta primer mix characterized a second PCR of about 7 to 12 cycles. TCRdb analysed the 5' RACE reads with MiXCR anew, one entry per CDR3 protein. The profile shows 800,000 to 950,000 distinct CDR3 sequences, approximately 32% of them singletons. The data also belong to a second study, concerning T cells of mothers and their children.

The sample consisted of blood. These receptors came from a woman in her thirties or forties in good health.

This clonotype was observed a handful of times. The chain employs TRBV24-1 and TRBJ2-5, with D possibly TRBD2 on 5 matching bases. CDR1 and CDR2 (germline): KGHDR, SFDVKD. Trimming took off 4 bases at V and 3 bases at J, with 14 bases between the two ends. CDR3 size: 15 residues. CDR3 sequence (DNA): TGTGCCACCAGTGAGGCACGGGGTTCGGAAGAGACCCAGTACTTC. It encodes CATSEARGSEETQYF.

The rearrangement uses TRBV20-1 and TRBJ1-2; D is unclear. The germline V gene has CDR1 DFQATT and CDR2 SNEGSKA (reference sequence). V was clipped by 7 bases and J by 10 bases, with 13 bases between them. The CDR3 is 10 residues long. This chain's CDR3 is CSVGWPDYTF. The CDR3 DNA reads TGCAGTGTGGGGTGGCCAGACTACACCTTC.

CDR3 bases: TGCAGTGCTAGCCGGCGGGCAGCGGAGACCCAGTACTTC. Translating gives CSASRRAAETQYF. V usage is TRBV20-1 and J usage is TRBJ2-5; tentatively, D is TRBD2 (5 bases). Trimming removed 3 bases from V and 5 bases from J, with 13 bases in between. Looked up from germline, CDR1 is DFQATT and CDR2 is SNEGSKA (reference sequence). The CDR3 runs 13 residues.

This clonotype was seen ten or more times. The gene calls are TRBV14 and TRBJ2-7; 10 bases line up with TRBD1. CDR3 length: 15 amino acids. With V trimmed by 2 bases and J by 2 bases, 3 bases remained unmatched. Germline V gives CDR1 SGHDN, CDR2 FVKESK. CDR3 in amino acids: CASSQRDRGAYEQYF. Here the CDR3 DNA reads TGTGCCAGCAGCCAACGGGACAGGGGAGCCTACGAGCAGTACTTC.

Regarding this clonotype: One end of the junction does not line up with germline, which may come from a read error. V usage is TRBV4-1 and J usage is TRBJ2-4; D is undetermined. The J call may be wrong; the DNA end is better matched by TRBJ2-7. Germline CDR1 reads MGHRA; CDR2 reads YSYEKL. The length of the CDR3 is 13 residues. The CDR3 loop reads CASSQEISCEQYF. The DNA for the CDR3 is TGCGCCAGCAGCCAAGAAATCTCCTGCGAGCAGTACTTC.

There are many counts of this clonotype. The rearrangement joins TRBV14 to TRBJ2-5; TRBD1 agrees at 10 bases. Germline CDR1 SGHDN, CDR2 FVKESK. The CDR3 totals 15 residues. V shed 5 bases, J shed 5 bases, and the junction held 8 bases outside the gene matches. The CDR3 reads CASSKGTGVRETQYF. The CDR3 bases are TGTGCCAGCAGCAAAGGGACAGGGGTGAGGGAGACCCAGTACTTC.

Only a few counts were recorded for this clonotype. J is TRBJ2-7 and V is TRBV27, with TRBD1 as a possible D gene (5 bases). The CDR3 runs 15 residues. From germline, CDR1 is MNHEY and CDR2 SMNVEV (reference sequence). Trimming shortened V by 3 bases and J by 1 base, and 13 bases separated the two germline ends. The CDR3 spells CASSLGPGFSYEQYF. The DNA for the CDR3 is TGTGCCAGCAGTTTGGGCCCAGGGTTTTCCTACGAGCAGTACTTC.

The chain uses TRBV5-1 and TRBJ1-2; D remains ambiguous. Germline V CDR1 and CDR2: SGHRS, YFSETQ. The CDR3 is 14 amino acids. The germline V and J ends were trimmed by 3 bases and 4 bases, with 13 bases remaining between them. DNA of the CDR3: TGCGCCAGCAGCTGGGAGGGCAGGACCTATGGCTACACCTTC. Protein product: CASSWEGRTYGYTF.

In its sample, this clonotype was seen a few times. The genes are TRBV18 and TRBJ1-2, with a tentative D call TRBD1 (5 bases). The CDR3 runs 16 residues. Germline V gene data show CDR1 as KGHSH and CDR2 as LQKENI. V shed 7 bases and J shed 8 bases, with 26 bases lying between them. The CDR3 loop reads CASFPDRGLPLWGYTF. CDR3 in DNA: TGTGCCAGCTTCCCCGATCGGGGCCTGCCTCTCTGGGGCTACACCTTC.

At least ten counts were recorded for this clonotype. V gene TRBV4-3 combines with J gene TRBJ2-5; unclear D gene. V lost 1 base and J lost 5, with 11 bases in between. CDR1 and CDR2 (germline): LGHNA, YSLEER. The CDR3 extends over 14 amino acids. The CDR3 DNA sequence: TGCGCCAGCAGCCAAGTTGGTTCCCGGGAGACCCAGTACTTC. It translates to CASSQVGSRETQYF.

In regard to this clonotype: This may come from a read error, since a much larger clone is one base off. This chain links TRBV20-1 with TRBJ2-3; the match to TRBD2 covers 8 bases. With V trimmed by 5 bases and J by 6 bases, 10 bases remained unmatched. The CDR3 spans 14 residues. Germline V gene lookup returns CDR1 DFQATT and CDR2 SNEGSKA (reference sequence). CDR3 in amino acids: CSAYWDGGGDTQYF. The CDR3, as DNA: TGCAGTGCTTACTGGGACGGGGGGGGTGATACGCAGTATTTT.

Ten or more counts support this clonotype. The rearrangement joins TRBV5-1 to TRBJ2-7; D possibly corresponds to TRBD1 (6 bases). Germline CDR1 reads SGHRS; CDR2 reads YFSETQ. The ends were cut back, 1 base at V and 3 bases at J, with 8 bases in the middle. This CDR3 region has 13 residues. The CDR3 reads CASSLMDSYEQYF. The DNA of the CDR3 is TGCGCCAGCAGCTTGATGGACAGCTACGAGCAGTACTTC.

This clonotype has just a few counts. The chain uses TRBV5-1 and TRBJ2-7, with TRBD2 matching over 7 bases. V was clipped by 2 bases and J by 5 bases; unmatched bases: 10. The CDR3 loop spans 15 amino acids. Germline CDR1 and CDR2: SGHRS and YFSETQ. The CDR3 bases are TGCGCCAGCAGCTTCTCGGGTCGGGGGGAGGACGAGCAGTACTTC. It is translated as CASSFSGRGEDEQYF.

The V call is TRBV29-1, the J call TRBJ2-3; TRBD1 matches at 10 bases. V trimming: 6 bases; J trimming: 0 bases; junction bases outside the gene matches: 9. The CDR3 is 16 amino acids. CDR1 SQVTM and CDR2 ANQGSEA come from the germline V gene. The CDR3 DNA reads as TGCAGCGTCACGGGACAGGGGCGTTCTAGCACAGATACGCAGTATTTT. Protein: CSVTGQGRSSTDTQYF.

V and J are TRBV7-9 and TRBJ2-2, with 7 bases lining up with TRBD2. Germline-derived CDR1 and CDR2 are SEHNR and FQNEAQ (reference sequence). Trimming took 3 bases from V and 3 from J; bases not matched to a gene: 7. The CDR3 loop spans 16 amino acids. The CDR3 DNA reads TGTGCCAGCAGCTTTGTGCCTAGCGGCTACACCGGGGAGCTGTTTTTT. Its protein is CASSFVPSGYTGELFF.

As regards this clonotype: The final CDR3 position lacks the conserved phenylalanine or tryptophan, pointing to a likely read error. This chain uses TRBV9 with TRBJ2-7; D may be TRBD1 (5 bases). In germline, CDR1 is SGDLS, CDR2 YYNGEE. Trimming pared 4 bases from V and 6 bases from J, leaving 11 bases between. The CDR3 sequence is 12 residues long. CDR3 sequence: CASSPDSCEQYC. DNA for the CDR3: TGTGCCAGCAGCCCCGACAGCTGCGAGCAGTACTGC.

Points on this clonotype: One end of the junction is discordant with germline, which a read error may explain. The genes are TRBV7-2 and TRBJ1-4; possibly TRBD1 for D (6 bases). Germline loops: CDR1 SGHTA, CDR2 FQGNSA. This CDR3 has 15 amino acids. The CDR3 region is CVSSLVGARNEKLFF. As DNA, the CDR3 is TGTGTCAGCAGCTTAGTGGGGGCCAGAAATGAAAAACTGTTTTTT. The variable domain in full, completed from reference TRBV7-2 and TRBJ1-4, reads GAGVSQSPSNKVTEKGKDVELRCDPISGHTALYWYRQSLGQGLEFLIYFQGNSAPDKSGLPSDRFSAERTGGSVSTLTIQRTQQEDSAVYLCVSSLVGARNEKLFFGSGTQLSVL.

The chain recombines TRBV7-3 with TRBJ1-1, with D perhaps TRBD1 (6 bases). Germline CDR1 SGHTA, CDR2 FQGTGA. CDR3 size: 15 residues. Trimming removed 6 bases at V and 4 bases at J, with 18 bases between. For the CDR3, the DNA is TGTGCCAGCAGTCCTTCGGCACAGGGTGGCACTGAAGCTTTCTTT. Its protein is CASSPSAQGGTEAFF.

V and J are TRBV28 and TRBJ2-1; TRBD2 matches 12 bases. The CDR3 length is 20 residues. V gave up 5 bases and J gave up 5 bases; unmatched junction bases: 19. The germline V gene has CDR1 MDHEN and CDR2 SYDVKM. The CDR3 coding sequence is TGTGCCAGCAGTAAGCTGAGGGCTAGCGGGGGGGCTTCTGGGCACAATGAGCAGTTCTTC. It codes for CASSKLRASGGASGHNEQFF.

This clonotype was observed a few times. This chain joins TRBV9 and TRBJ2-2; 8 positions match TRBD1. CDR3 length: 15 residues. The trim removed 2 bases at V and 8 bases at J, leaving 8 bases unmatched. The germline gives CDR1 SGDLS, CDR2 YYNGEE. For the CDR3, the DNA is TGTGCCAGCAGCGTCGGACAGGGACCCCGTGGGGAGCTGTTTTTT. Amino acids: CASSVGQGPRGELFF.

The V and J genes are TRBV7-9 and TRBJ2-3, with 8 bases that match TRBD1. This CDR3 comprises 19 residues. CDR1 and CDR2 (germline): SEHNR, FQNEAQ (reference sequence). V lost 4 bases to trimming and J lost 1 base; unmatched junction nucleotides: 16. The CDR3 DNA is TGTGCCAGCAGCTCCAACTACGATCGGACAGGGTCTCGCACAGATACGCAGTATTTT. Protein product: CASSSNYDRTGSRTDTQYF.

Of note for this clonotype: This may arise from a read error, as a much more abundant clone is one base away. The V gene is TRBV20-1, the J gene TRBJ2-1; D unresolved. Trimming took off 3 bases at V and 8 bases at J, with 17 bases between the two ends. The CDR3 length is 14 residues. Germline V gene sequence: CDR1 DFQATT, CDR2 SNEGSKA (reference sequence). CDR3 sequence: CSASSPRLDDEQFF. In nucleotides, the CDR3 is TGCAGTGCTAGCTCCCCAAGGTTGGACGATGAGCAGTTCTTC.

This clonotype was recorded at least ten times. The chain is built from TRBV6-4 and TRBJ2-3, with D hard to call. V was clipped by 5 bases and J by 4 bases, with 10 bases between them. Germline loops: CDR1 MRHNA, CDR2 SNTAGT. The CDR3 runs to 13 residues. Written as DNA, the CDR3 is TGTGCCAGCAGTCTCGGGCCAGCAGATACGCAGTATTTT. This sequence encodes CASSLGPADTQYF.

A few counts support this clonotype. CDR3 loop: CASSFRDRQETQYF. The CDR3 DNA reads TGTGCCAGCAGTTTCAGGGACAGGCAAGAGACCCAGTACTTC. The chain uses TRBV28 and TRBJ2-5; TRBD1 matches at 8 bases. Germline loops: CDR1 MDHEN, CDR2 SYDVKM. This CDR3 has 14 residues. The V segment lost 3 bases and the J segment 2 bases; nucleotides outside the gene matches: 2.

J is TRBJ2-3 and V is TRBV7-9; D could derive from TRBD1 or TRBD2 (5 bases each). With 4 bases removed from V and 0 bases from J, the gap between germline ends came to 14 bases. The CDR3 is 16 amino acids. Germline V CDR1 and CDR2: SEHNR, FQNEAQ (reference sequence). Here the CDR3 reads CASSSRGDSSTDTQYF. In DNA form, the CDR3 reads TGTGCCAGCAGCTCCCGGGGCGATTCTAGCACAGATACGCAGTATTTT.

This clonotype appeared many times. V is TRBV6-2 or TRBV6-3 and J is TRBJ1-2; tentative D call: TRBD1 (5 bases). CDR1 and CDR2 from the germline V gene are MNHEY and SVGEGT. V shed 2 bases and J shed 0 bases, with 13 bases lying between them. The CDR3 covers 16 residues. CDR3 loop: CASSYGDALANYGYTF. DNA of the CDR3: TGTGCCAGCAGTTACGGGGACGCGTTAGCTAACTATGGCTACACCTTC.